The rows below give T cell receptor beta chains drawn from one sample of a study of blood T cell repertoires in COVID-19. Sequenced by immunoSEQ multiplex PCR; TCRdb stores in-frame clones only, minus some. The sample contains roughly 30,000 clones, just over 90% of which appear only once. The sequencing sample was made of peripheral blood. These receptors were taken from a man in his 60s with acute or convalescent COVID-19. The CDR3 runs from the conserved cysteine through the conserved F or W. Each record gives: J gene, V gene, clone size, D gene, CDR3 DNA, CDR3 protein. D genes are given only for firm matches. A row's size may be missing; if present it is once, few, many or a size class.

>TRBJ2-1|TRBV13|.|TRBD2
TGTGCCAGCAGCTTAACAGCGGGAGGCTACAATGAGCAGTTCTTC
CASSLTAGGYNEQFF
>TRBJ1-1|TRBV7-2|.|TRBD1
TGTGCCAGCAGCCCAGGACAGGGACCGTCGTTTCGGGCTTTCTTT
CASSPGQGPSFRAFF
>TRBJ2-1|TRBV20-1|.|.
TGCAGTGCTGGGGGGTACAATGAGCAGTTCTTC
CSAGGYNEQFF
>TRBJ2-1|TRBV9|.|TRBD1
TGTGCCAGCAGCGAGACAGACAGGACAGGGGGTGACAATGAGCAGTTCTTC
CASSETDRTGGDNEQFF
>TRBJ1-2|TRBV5-6|.|TRBD1
TGTGCCAGCAGCTTGGTACAGGGGGGTGGCTACACCTTC
CASSLVQGGGYTF
>TRBJ1-2|TRBV28|.|TRBD1
TGTGCCAGCAGTCAACGACAGGGTCAAGGAGCTAACTATGGCTACACCTTC
CASSQRQGQGANYGYTF
>TRBJ1-5|TRBV19|.|.
TGTGCCAGTAGTAATTCAGGGAATCAGCCCCAGCATTTT
CASSNSGNQPQHF
>TRBJ2-1|TRBV19|.|TRBD2
TGTGCCAGTAGTCGGGACTACGATGAGCAGTTCTTC
CASSRDYDEQFF
>TRBJ2-2|TRBV9|once|.
TGTGCCAGCAGTAACCCTCGCCAGGGGCGAAACACCGGGGAGCTGTTTTTT
CASSNPRQGRNTGELFF
>TRBJ2-7|TRBV27|.|.
TGTGCCAGCAGTCACCTTCAGGGCTACTACGAGCAGTACTTC
CASSHLQGYYEQYF
>TRBJ2-3|TRBV9|once|TRBD1
TGTGCCAGCAGCGTAGAGGGACAGGGGTTAGATACGCAGTATTTT
CASSVEGQGLDTQYF
>TRBJ1-3|TRBV21-1|.|.
TGTGCCAGCAGCAAAGGAAACAGGGTATCGGACACCATATATTTT
CASSKGNRVSDTIYF
>TRBJ1-5|TRBV4-1|.|TRBD1
TGCGCCAGCAGCCAAGATCAGGCACAGGGGATCGATCAGCCCCAGCATTTT
CASSQDQAQGIDQPQHF
>TRBJ1-5|TRBV6-5|.|.
TGTGCCACTACGACAGATAGACAGCCCCAGCATTTT
CATTTDRQPQHF
>TRBJ1-2|TRBV11-3|once|TRBD1
TGTGCCAGCAGCTCATCCCGGACAGGCCCTTATGCCTACACCTTC
CASSSSRTGPYAYTF
>TRBJ2-1|TRBV7-9|.|TRBD1
TGTGCCAGCAGCCTTGGACAGGGTGGTCATGAGCAGTTCTTC
CASSLGQGGHEQFF
>TRBJ1-5|TRBV6-6|.|.
TGTGCCAGCAGTTACCCAGACACAAGCAATCAGCCCCAGCATTTT
CASSYPDTSNQPQHF
>TRBJ2-1|TRBV6-1|once|TRBD1
TGTGCCAGCAGTGAACCCGGGACAGGGACCTACAATGAGCAGTTCTTC
CASSEPGTGTYNEQFF
>TRBJ2-1|TRBV19|.|TRBD2
TGTGCCAGTAGTCCTAGCGGCAGAAGCTCCTACAATGAGCAGTTCTTC
CASSPSGRSSYNEQFF
>TRBJ2-5|TRBV9|.|.
TGTGCCAGCAGCCCGGTCATCGGGGTAACAGAGACCCAGTACTTC
CASSPVIGVTETQYF
>TRBJ1-5|TRBV18|.|.
TGTGCCAGCTCACTTCGGGCGGGGAATCAGCCCCAGCATTTT
CASSLRAGNQPQHF
>TRBJ2-3|TRBV24-1|.|.
TGTGCCACCAGTGATCGAGCGGACAGCACAGATACGCAGTATTTT
CATSDRADSTDTQYF
>TRBJ1-1|TRBV4-2|.|TRBD1
TGTGCCAGCAGCCAGGGACAGGGCGGGAACACTGAAGCTTTCTTT
CASSQGQGGNTEAFF
>TRBJ2-7|TRBV7-2|.|.
TGTGCCAGCAGCTTAGGGTACCTAAGTAACGAGCAGTACTTC
CASSLGYLSNEQYF
>TRBJ1-2|TRBV4-1|few|TRBD1
TGCGCCAGCAGCCGAAACGGACAGGGAGTAGACTATGGCTACACCTTC
CASSRNGQGVDYGYTF
>TRBJ2-7|TRBV6-2/TRBV6-3|.|.
TGTGCCAGCAGCTTGACAGCGATCGAGCAGTACTTC
CASSLTAIEQYF
>TRBJ1-1|TRBV7-9|once|TRBD1
TGTGCCAGCAGCTTAGCGGACAGGGGAACTGAAGCTTTCTTT
CASSLADRGTEAFF
>TRBJ1-2|TRBV5-4|.|.
TGTGCCAGCAGCTTGTCAGGGGACTATGGCTACACCTTC
CASSLSGDYGYTF
>TRBJ1-2|TRBV19|.|TRBD1
TGTGCCAGTAGTTCCGGACAGGGACAAGATGGCTACACCTTC
CASSSGQGQDGYTF
>TRBJ1-1|TRBV25-1|.|.
TGTGCCAGCAGAATACGGACTGAAGCTTTCTTT
CASRIRTEAFF
>TRBJ2-1|TRBV11-3|.|TRBD1
TGTGCCAGCAGCCATAGACAGGGGGCCTCCTACAATGAGCAGTTCTTC
CASSHRQGASYNEQFF
>TRBJ2-2|TRBV7-9|.|TRBD1
TGCTTCTCGGGACAGATATTCGATGAGAACACCGGGGAGCTGTTTTTT
CFSGQIFDENTGELFF
>TRBJ2-7|TRBV10-2|once|TRBD1
TGCGCCAGCACTGACAGGGGAAGGTACGAGCAGTACTTC
CASTDRGRYEQYF
>TRBJ1-1|TRBV25-1|few|TRBD1
TGTGCCAGCAGTGTTACAGGGGGAGACACTGAAGCTTTCTTT
CASSVTGGDTEAFF
>TRBJ2-1|TRBV27|once|TRBD2
TGTGCCAGCAGTTTCGAGCGGGAGGTTAGTGAGCAGTTCTTC
CASSFEREVSEQFF
>TRBJ2-5|TRBV4-2|.|.
TGTGCCAGCAGCCAAAGGGCACAGGGAGAGACCCAGTACTTC
CASSQRAQGETQYF
>TRBJ2-3|TRBV27|.|.
TGTGCCAGCAGTTTAGGGGCAGGGCTCGGACCTAGCACAGATACGCAGTATTTT
CASSLGAGLGPSTDTQYF
>TRBJ2-5|TRBV7-9|.|.
TGTGCCAGCAGCTTTTCAGGGAACCTGATGCAAGAGACCCAGTACTTC
CASSFSGNLMQETQYF
>TRBJ2-1|TRBV18|.|.
TGTGCCAGCTCATTGGATACGGGCAATGAGCAGTTCTTC
CASSLDTGNEQFF
>TRBJ2-5|TRBV2|.|TRBD1
TGTGCCAGCAGGCTCGGACAGGGGGCGAGAGAGACCCAGTACTTC
CASRLGQGARETQYF
>TRBJ1-6|TRBV6-6|.|TRBD1
TGTGCCAGCAGTGACAGGGTGAGGGATTCACCCCTCCACTTT
CASSDRVRDSPLHF
>TRBJ1-4|TRBV30|.|.
TGTGCCTGGAGCGCAAGGGGAAAACTGTTTTTT
CAWSARGKLFF
>TRBJ1-1|TRBV19|few|TRBD1
TGTGCCAGTAGTATCGGACAGGCGCACACTGAAGCTTTCTTT
CASSIGQAHTEAFF
>TRBJ1-5|TRBV10-2|.|.
TGCGCCAGCAGTGACAGGGTCAATCAGCCCCAGCATTTT
CASSDRVNQPQHF
>TRBJ2-3|TRBV29-1|once|.
TGCAGCATCACGAGGGTTCTTTCACGCACAGATACGCAGTATTTT
CSITRVLSRTDTQYF
>TRBJ2-6|TRBV7-2|.|.
TGTGCCAGCAGTCGAGATAGCTCTGGGGCCAACGTCCTGACTTTC
CASSRDSSGANVLTF
>TRBJ2-1|TRBV15|.|.
TGTGCCACCCAGACGGGACTGGACAATGAGCAGTTCTTC
CATQTGLDNEQFF
>TRBJ2-3|TRBV5-1|.|TRBD2
TGCGCCAGCAGCTCAATCGCTAGCGGGACGCGGACAGATACGCAGTATTTT
CASSSIASGTRTDTQYF
>TRBJ2-2|TRBV12-5|.|TRBD2
TGTGCTAGTGGTTTGTCAACTAGCGGGAGGAACACCGGGGAGCTGTTTTTT
CASGLSTSGRNTGELFF
>TRBJ2-1|TRBV27|once|.
TGTGCCAGCAGTTGGCTTAGCGGAAATGAGCAGTTCTTC
CASSWLSGNEQFF
>TRBJ2-7|TRBV7-6|.|TRBD1
TGTGCCAGCAGCCTCCTGGGACAGGGGGATAGTTTTGCGGTGCAGTACTTC
CASSLLGQGDSFAVQYF
>TRBJ1-2|TRBV6-5|.|TRBD1
TGTGCCAGCATCGCAACCGGGACAGGGAACTATGGCTACACCTTC
CASIATGTGNYGYTF
>TRBJ1-4|TRBV5-6|.|.
TGTGCCAGCAGCTTTAGTGAGGGATTGAATGAAAAACTGTTTTTT
CASSFSEGLNEKLFF